Listed below are T cell receptor beta chains from one sample, sequenced in a study of CD8 T cells in ankylosing spondylitis. TCRdb redid the calling of the 5' RACE reads with MiXCR, one entry per CDR3 protein. The repertoire has 700,000 to 1,000,000 distinct CDR3 sequences, about 11% of them found once; the top ten carry under 0.6%. Input material: blood, either unsorted or a sorted T cell fraction (not recorded which). The receptors derive from a male donor with ankylosing spondylitis. Both conserved end residues are part of each CDR3. A D gene is named only where the DNA matches it firmly. Some rows have no size entry. The others give once, few or many, or a class for an expanded clone.

>many|14|TRBJ2-5|-|TRBV4-3
TGCGCCAGCATACCAACGAGTCGACGTGAGACCCAGTACTTC
CASIPTSRRETQYF
>few|14|TRBJ2-3|-|TRBV20-1
TGCAGTGCTAGAAAATTAGCGGGCACAGATACGCAGTATTTT
CSARKLAGTDTQYF
>-|16|TRBJ2-5|TRBD2|TRBV20-1
TGCAGTGCTTTCGAAGCGGGGGACGATCCCATTGGGACCCAGTACTTC
CSAFEAGDDPIGTQYF
>-|14|TRBJ1-5|-|TRBV28
TGTGCCAGCAGTTACACCCAGGGGAGGCAGCCCCAGCATTTT
CASSYTQGRQPQHF
>few|13|TRBJ1-1|TRBD1|TRBV5-1
TGCGCCAGCAGCTTGGGACAGGGGATCTCGGCTTTCTTT
CASSLGQGISAFF
>many|14|TRBJ1-1|-|TRBV29-1
TGCAGCGTTGCTGTCCGTCAGGTGAACACTGAAGCTTTCTTT
CSVAVRQVNTEAFF
>few|14|TRBJ2-5|-|TRBV5-1
TGCGCCAGCAGCACCCGGACCAACCAAGAGACCCAGTACTTC
CASSTRTNQETQYF
>-|15|TRBJ1-1|-|TRBV20-1
TGCAGTGCTCCGAGGGTCGGGAGATGGAACACTGAAGCTTTCTTT
CSAPRVGRWNTEAFF
>-|15|TRBJ2-3|-|TRBV28
TGTGCCAGCAGTTGGGGGTGGACAAGCACAGATACGCAGTATTTT
CASSWGWTSTDTQYF
>-|16|TRBJ2-1|TRBD2|TRBV20-1
TGCAGTGCTAGTGGGCCTCCCGGGACTAGCTCGGATGAGCAGTTCTTC
CSASGPPGTSSDEQFF
>few|12|TRBJ2-1|-|TRBV29-1
TGCAGCTTCAGGACTGCCTACAATGAGCAGTTCTTC
CSFRTAYNEQFF
>many|14|TRBJ2-5|-|TRBV28
TGTGCCAGCAGTTCAGATCGAGTTCAAGAGACCCAGTACTTC
CASSSDRVQETQYF
>few|15|TRBJ1-1|-|TRBV9
TGTGCCAGCAGCGTAGGCACCTCAATGAACACTGAAGCTTTCTTT
CASSVGTSMNTEAFF
>many|16|TRBJ2-6|-|TRBV5-5
TGTGCCAGCAAAGTCTGGAAAAGCTCTGGGGCCAACGTCCTGACTTTC
CASKVWKSSGANVLTF
>few|13|TRBJ2-5|TRBD2|TRBV7-9
TGTGCCAGCAGCCAGCCGGGGGGAGAGACCCAGTACTTC
CASSQPGGETQYF
>few|14|TRBJ1-1|-|TRBV29-1
TGCAGCGCGGGCCCACGGGTTTCGAACACTGAAGCTTTCTTT
CSAGPRVSNTEAFF
>-|13|TRBJ2-5|TRBD2|TRBV20-1
TGCAGTGCTAGCGGTCTAGCGGGAGAGACCCAGTACTTC
CSASGLAGETQYF
>few|13|TRBJ1-5|-|TRBV7-2
TGTGCCAGCAGCTTCGGGGGTGGAGGGCGCCAGCATTTT
CASSFGGGGRQHF
>few|15|TRBJ1-2|-|TRBV4-1
TGCGCCAGCAGCCGTCATAAGGAAGCTAACTATGGCTACACCTTC
CASSRHKEANYGYTF
>few|13|TRBJ2-3|TRBD1|TRBV12-5
TGTGCTAGTGGTTCCCAGGGGGCGGATACGCAGTATTTT
CASGSQGADTQYF
>few|15|TRBJ2-1|-|TRBV20-1
TGCAGTGCTAGTCTGGCCAGGGTGTTCTACAATGAGCAGTTCTTC
CSASLARVFYNEQFF
>few|15|TRBJ2-5|-|TRBV5-1
TGCGCCAGCAGCCCCCGTCCCGGGATACAAGAGACCCAGTACTTC
CASSPRPGIQETQYF